This is a list of T cell receptor beta chains from one sample in a study of monozygotic twins with inflammatory bowel disease. TCRdb reprocessed the 5' RACE reads, keeping one entry per CDR3 protein, no DNA. The listing records about 300,000 distinct CDR3 sequences. The sequenced sample was blood. These receptors originate from a human donor with ulcerative colitis or Crohn's disease, or a healthy co-twin of an affected twin (not recorded which). Each CDR3 is given with its conserved first and last residue.

j_call v_call cdr3_aa
TRBJ2-6 TRBV11-2 CASSLGLRNSGANVLTF
TRBJ1-1 TRBV7-9 CASSLVTGNTEAFF
TRBJ1-2 TRBV7-2 CASSPAPDREGYTF
TRBJ2-5 TRBV5-1 CASSFDRYQETQYF
TRBJ1-2 TRBV12-3/TRBV12-4 CASSFRPANPRYGYTF
TRBJ2-1 TRBV29-1 CSVAGLALEQFF
TRBJ2-3 TRBV6-1 CASADSGAGPDTQYF
TRBJ2-5 TRBV6-2/TRBV6-3 CASSYLSSTGQETQYF
TRBJ1-6 TRBV7-8 CASSASSYNSPLHF
TRBJ2-2 TRBV6-1 CASNPGQGRTGELFF
TRBJ1-4 TRBV28 CASSWGPLELFF
TRBJ2-2 TRBV5-1 CASSLGGIPGELFF
TRBJ2-5 TRBV28 CATFGQGAWETQYF
TRBJ2-4 TRBV28 CASRAGVAKNIQYF
TRBJ2-4 TRBV5-1 CASSLSGGRANIQYF
TRBJ2-3 TRBV7-2 CASSLTLAGGPDTQYF
TRBJ1-2 TRBV5-4 CASSLESYGSFGYTF
TRBJ2-5 TRBV24-1 CATSDGQASQETQYF
TRBJ1-3 TRBV20-1 CSTTGSTGNTIYF
TRBJ2-1 TRBV4-2 CASSQGRDNEQFF
TRBJ2-1 TRBV20-1 CSASKPLAGGNPREQFF
TRBJ1-3 TRBV20-1 CSAGPGNTIYF
TRBJ1-6 TRBV5-5 CASSFRGRDHNSPLHF
TRBJ2-5 TRBV27 CASSPPGLAEETQYF
TRBJ2-7 TRBV25-1 CASSDWREGHGEQYF
TRBJ2-1 TRBV11-1 CASSPPRGTLLRYNEQFF
TRBJ1-4 TRBV7-8 CASSLQEKLFF
TRBJ2-1 TRBV29-1 CSVVPRAGFYNEQFF
TRBJ1-3 TRBV29-1 CSVEEWNTIYF
TRBJ2-6 TRBV11-2 CASSPQTGNSGANVLTF
TRBJ2-7 TRBV18 CASSPKTSNYEQYF
TRBJ2-5 TRBV18 CASSPTLAAQETQYF
TRBJ2-2 TRBV20-1 CSARIAGLGELFF
TRBJ1-6 TRBV7-9 CAGAPSYNSPLHF
TRBJ2-3 TRBV7-2 CASSLAAGGGSTDTQYF
TRBJ1-2 TRBV9 CASSAGTEEGYTF
TRBJ2-2 TRBV7-8 CASSLAPRLATNTGELFF
TRBJ1-6 TRBV5-1 CASSIGTAKSPLHF
TRBJ1-5 TRBV5-1 CASSLVGNQPQHF
TRBJ2-5 TRBV7-2 CASSLVAGRETQYF
TRBJ2-1 TRBV12-3/TRBV12-4 CASSSWAGGTNEQFF
TRBJ2-5 TRBV29-1 CSIARAGVQETQYF
TRBJ2-5 TRBV20-1 CSAKLGRRVLGETQYF
TRBJ1-2 TRBV24-1 CATSDAADRGYGYTF
TRBJ1-5 TRBV20-1 CSARGEAGPNQPQHF
TRBJ2-6 TRBV28 CASKGGRLGSSGANVLTF
TRBJ1-5 TRBV19 CASSTSRRGNQPQHF
TRBJ2-3 TRBV28 CASTTGFLGTDTQYF
TRBJ2-3 TRBV5-1 CASSLGLALTDTQYF